This TCR beta chain was recovered during a study of blood T cells in healthy people across ages. Study-level points and caveats: Unsorted PBMCs ruled out conclusive naive versus antigen-experienced comparison.

PBMCs numbering at least 6 million were isolated per sample. This clonotype has ten or more counts. Its matching antigen is unknown. Then a second PCR, running roughly 6 to 12 cycles, was carried out with a sample-barcoded 5' primer and a J-beta primer mix. From the 5' RACE reads, TCRdb called clonotypes with MiXCR, one entry per CDR3 protein. This sample has some 800,000 distinct CDR3 sequences, with 20% to 30% found just once. This sample was shared with a second study, whose subject was T cells of mothers and their children.

Specimen: blood. This TCR derives from a boy younger than 18 in good health.

For the CDR3, the DNA is TGTGCCAGCAGCTTATTAGGGGGATCCACAGATACGCAGTATTTT. It specifies CASSLLGGSTDTQYF. This chain links TRBV7-3 with TRBJ2-3, with a tentative D call TRBD1 (6 bases). The germline gives CDR1 SGHTA, CDR2 FQGTGA. The CDR3 is 15 residues long. V lost 2 bases to trimming and J lost 2 bases, with 11 bases between them.